The source of this T cell receptor beta chain is a study of response to subunit inactivated influenza vaccine. Points from the study as a whole: T cells newly recruited by each seasonal influenza vaccination are few, the authors suggested.

This clonotype appeared a few times. Antigen specificity is unknown. V shed 0 bases, J shed 1 base, and the junction held 5 bases outside the gene matches. There are 17 residues in the CDR3. Germline V gene data show CDR1 as SEHNR and CDR2 as FQNEAQ (reference sequence). TCRdb redid the calling of the RT-PCR reads with MiXCR, one entry per CDR3 protein. The sample carries hundreds of thousands of distinct CDR3 sequences, 11% to 15% recorded once. Sequences were derived from PBMCs from blood, sampled 14 to 15 days before vaccination. The rearrangement joins TRBV7-9 to TRBJ2-2; 7 bases align to TRBD1. This receptor was identified in a man aged 50 to 60 who received an inactivated influenza vaccine. The CDR3 here is CASSLAGRTGNTGELFF. The CDR3 coding sequence is TGTGCCAGCAGCTTAGCGGGAAGGACAGGGAACACCGGGGAGCTGTTTTTT.